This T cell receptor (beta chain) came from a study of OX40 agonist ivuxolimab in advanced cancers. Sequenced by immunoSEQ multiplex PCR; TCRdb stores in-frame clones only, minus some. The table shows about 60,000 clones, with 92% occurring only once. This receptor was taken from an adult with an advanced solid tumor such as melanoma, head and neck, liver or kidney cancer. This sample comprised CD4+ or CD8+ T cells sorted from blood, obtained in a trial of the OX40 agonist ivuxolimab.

The CDR3 nucleotides are TGTGCCAGCAGGTTCGGGACAGGGCTCGGCTACACCTTC. It codes for CASRFGTGLGYTF. V usage is TRBV11-2 and J usage is TRBJ1-2; 9 bases line up with TRBD1. Looked up from germline, CDR1 is SGHAT and CDR2 is FQNNGV. V was clipped by 6 bases and J by 8 bases; unmatched bases: 7. The CDR3 consists of 13 residues.